The 2 T cell receptor beta chains below all came from one sample that was sequenced in a study of T-cell reconstitution after alpha-beta-depleted transplantation in children. Preparing the TCRbeta library involved the use of unique molecular identifiers. MiXCR, applied by TCRdb to the PCR reads, yields one record per CDR3 protein. The table lists roughly 500,000 distinct CDR3 sequences, about 12% of them singletons. The specimen comprised PBMCs from the stem cell graft donor, sampled from the stem cell graft. The source of these receptors is a human donor who donated a stem cell graft to a child with combined immunodeficiency.

This clonotype was recorded many times. The gene calls are TRBV28 and TRBJ2-1, with 9 bases matching TRBD2. The ends lost 6 bases at V and 4 bases at J; junction bases unmatched: 10. This CDR3 is built from 16 residues. Germline V gives CDR1 MDHEN, CDR2 SYDVKM. This CDR3 reads CASSLPGLAGYNEQFF. As DNA, the CDR3 is TGTGCCAGCAGCCTCCCAGGGCTAGCGGGGTACAATGAGCAGTTCTTC.

This clonotype has only a few counts. The J gene is TRBJ2-2, the V gene TRBV14; 10 bases fit TRBD1. The V gene's germline CDR1 is SGHDN and CDR2 FVKESK. J gave up 5 bases and V 5 bases, and 11 bases lay outside the gene matches. The CDR3 runs to 17 residues. CDR3 nucleotides: TGTGCCAGCAGCTCCTCCGGGACAGGGGATGCAACCGGGGAGCTGTTTTTT. Translated, it gives CASSSSGTGDATGELFF.